Shown below are 10 T cell receptor beta chains from a single sample sequenced in a study of blood T cell repertoires in COVID-19. Profiled with immunoSEQ multiplex PCR; TCRdb holds only in-frame clones, not every one. This table has roughly 440,000 clones, around 88% appearing once. The source material was peripheral blood. The origin of the receptors is a woman aged 50 to 60 with COVID-19, enrolled during active disease.

V usage is TRBV5-4 and J usage is TRBJ2-1; D not certain. CDR1 is SGHNT and CDR2 is YYREEE in the germline V gene (reference sequence). The germline V and J ends were trimmed by 4 bases and 4 bases, with 6 bases remaining between them. CDR3 length equals 12 residues. Written as DNA, the CDR3 is TGTGCCAGCAGCGCGGTTTACAATGAGCAGTTCTTC. Amino acids: CASSAVYNEQFF.

The chain has TRBV5-1 and TRBJ2-7, with a possible D match to TRBD2 (6 bases). This CDR3 is built from 15 residues. V lost 4 bases to trimming and J lost 3 bases, with 17 bases between them. CDR1 and CDR2 from the germline V gene are SGHRS and YFSETQ. The CDR3 is CASSPGSGVFYEQYF. In DNA form, the CDR3 reads TGCGCCAGCAGCCCTGGGTCGGGGGTCTTCTACGAGCAGTACTTC.

The chain links TRBV6-6 to TRBJ1-2; D is unresolved. This CDR3 has 15 amino acids. The V end lost 4 bases, the J end lost 2 bases, and 14 bases lay between the germline ends. Looked up from germline, CDR1 is MNHNY and CDR2 is SVGAGI (reference sequence). CDR3: CASSFPGEANYGYTF. The CDR3 DNA is TGTGCCAGCAGTTTCCCCGGGGAGGCGAACTATGGCTACACCTTC.

The chain has TRBV7-9 and TRBJ2-7; TRBD1 agrees at 7 bases. With V trimmed by 1 base and J by 5 bases, 2 bases remained unmatched. This CDR3 is built from 13 residues. CDR1 and CDR2 from the germline V gene are SEHNR and FQNEAQ (reference sequence). CDR3 amino acids: CASSLDRGDEQYF. For the CDR3, the DNA is TGTGCCAGCAGCTTAGACAGGGGCGACGAGCAGTACTTC.

This chain links TRBV19 with TRBJ2-6, with 7 bases fitting TRBD1. This CDR3 comprises 17 residues. Germline lookup yields CDR1 LNHDA and CDR2 SQIVND (reference sequence). V lost 4 bases and J lost 0; bases outside the gene matches: 6. CDR3 residues: CASSTGTASSGANVLTF. CDR3 coding DNA: TGTGCCAGTAGTACTGGGACAGCCTCCTCTGGGGCCAACGTCCTGACTTTC.

This chain's CDR3 is CASSPRGVGGYTF. The CDR3 region has the DNA TGTGCCAGCAGTCCCCGGGGGGTAGGTGGCTACACCTTC. The chain recombines TRBV12-3 or TRBV12-4 with TRBJ1-2, with a tentative D call TRBD1 (5 bases). V was clipped by 5 bases and J by 7 bases, with 14 bases between them. This CDR3 spans 13 amino acids.

This clone occurred once. Other DNA sequences in the sample encode the same CDR3. CDR3 loop: CASSLTENTEAFF. CDR3 sequence (DNA): TGTGCCAGCAGCCTTACAGAGAACACTGAAGCTTTCTTT. The chain is built from TRBV6-5 and TRBJ1-1; D gene unclear. V was cut by 6 bases and J by 1 base, with 9 bases left in between. The CDR3 extends over 13 amino acids. Germline V CDR1 and CDR2: MNHEY, SVGAGI.

The chain uses TRBV27 and TRBJ1-2; D might be TRBD1 (5 bases). The germline V gene encodes CDR1 MNHEY and CDR2 SMNVEV (reference sequence). There are 17 residues in the CDR3. V shed 4 bases and J shed 8 bases, with 26 bases lying between them. The CDR3 DNA reads TGTGCCAGCAGTTCGTGGGACGGCCCCCAGCGGGGGACGGGCTACACCTTC. This translates into CASSSWDGPQRGTGYTF.

Regarding this clone: One base away lies a much larger clone, so this may be a sequencing read error. The chain carries TRBV7-9 and TRBJ1-2; 8 nucleotides match TRBD1. Germline CDR1 SEHNR, CDR2 FQNEAQ (reference sequence). The CDR3 sequence is 13 residues long. The V and J ends lost 3 bases and 6 bases, in that order; junction bases with no gene match: 3. The CDR3, as DNA: TGTGCCAGCAGCTTGGACAGGGACGATGGCTACACCTTC. Its protein product is CASSLDRDDGYTF.

CDR3 nucleotides: TGCGCCAGCAGCTTGAGGACAGGGAGAGATCAGCCCCAGCATTTT. As protein: CASSLRTGRDQPQHF. This rearrangement joins TRBV5-1 to TRBJ1-5; 8 positions agree with TRBD1. Germline V gene lookup returns CDR1 SGHRS and CDR2 YFSETQ. The CDR3 totals 15 residues. V was pared by 1 base and J by 5 bases, with 5 bases of the junction left unmatched.